The 20 T cell receptor beta chains listed next were all sequenced from one sample in a study of cytomegalovirus exposure and HLA in healthy donors. 60 Vbeta and 13 Jbeta primers were used in PCR. Some clones are missing from TCRdb's copy, which holds only in-frame ones; the method was immunoSEQ multiplex PCR. Here the sample spans approximately 97,000 clones, roughly 83% being singletons. The sample consisted of PBMCs. The receptors stem from a man in his forties in good health and CMV-seronegative.

The genes are TRBV5-6 and TRBJ2-5; tentative D call: TRBD2 (5 bases). Germline V gene data show CDR1 as SGHDT and CDR2 as YYEEEE. The CDR3 totals 14 residues. Trimming removed 4 bases at V and 7 bases at J, with 17 bases between. CDR3 in amino acids: CASSLLSIRGTQYF. The CDR3 bases are TGTGCCAGCAGCCTCCTATCTATTCGGGGGACCCAGTACTTC. The full variable domain, in which reference TRBV5-6 and TRBJ2-5 provide the parts outside the CDR3, is DAGVTQSPTHLIKTRGQQVTLRCSPKSGHDTVSWYQQALGQGPQFIFQYYEEEERQRGNFPDRFSGHQFPNYSSELNVNALLLGDSALYLCASSLLSIRGTQYFGPGTRLLVL.

The V gene is TRBV6-5, the J gene TRBJ2-5; 7 nucleotides match TRBD2. Germline loops: CDR1 MNHEY, CDR2 SVGAGI. V dropped 2 bases and J dropped 2; count of bases not matched to a gene: 2. This CDR3 region has 14 residues. The CDR3 loop is CASSYVGGQETQYF. CDR3 DNA sequence: TGTGCCAGCAGTTACGTGGGGGGGCAAGAGACCCAGTACTTC.

A single count supports this clone. This chain connects TRBV6-5 to TRBJ1-6; the match to TRBD1 covers 10 bases. J lost 6 bases, V lost 0 bases, and 2 bases had no gene match. The length of the CDR3 is 16 residues. Germline assignment: CDR1 MNHEY and CDR2 SVGAGI. The chain's CDR3 is CASSYSRDRGNSPLHF. The CDR3 nucleotides are TGTGCCAGCAGTTACTCTCGGGACAGGGGTAATTCACCCCTCCACTTT.

V is TRBV18 and J is TRBJ2-7, with 12 bases that match TRBD2. The germline V gene encodes CDR1 KGHSH and CDR2 LQKENI. The CDR3 spans 16 residues. V trimming: 3 bases; J trimming: 1 base; junction bases outside the gene matches: 4. CDR3 sequence (DNA): TGTGCCAGCTCACCCCCCGGACTAGCGGGGTCCTACGAGCAGTACTTC. This translates into CASSPPGLAGSYEQYF.

This rearrangement joins TRBV5-1 to TRBJ2-1, with TRBD2 as a possible D gene (6 bases). This CDR3 contains 14 residues. Germline CDR1 is SGHRS and CDR2 is YFSETQ. V lost 0 bases and J 9 bases, leaving 13 bases between the germline ends. The CDR3 DNA sequence: TGCGCCAGCAGCTTGGGGGGAGGTCGTCCTGAGCAGTTCTTC. It encodes CASSLGGGRPEQFF.

The J gene is TRBJ2-5, the V gene TRBV19; 8 nucleotides match TRBD1. CDR1 and CDR2 from the germline V gene are LNHDA and SQIVND (reference sequence). This CDR3 region has 14 residues. J lost 3 bases, V lost 7 bases, and 7 bases had no gene match. The CDR3 nucleotides read TGTGCCAGTAAGGCAGGGGGCCAAAAAGAGACCCAGTACTTC. It translates to CASKAGGQKETQYF.

The chain uses TRBV21-1 and TRBJ2-7; whether TRBD1, the table's D call, matches the DNA was not checked. TRBV21-1 is shown as a pseudogene. There are 14 residues in the CDR3. CDR3 nucleotides: TGTGCCAGCACCCAGGGAAAGGGCCTCTACGAGCAGTACTTC. Residues: CASTQGKGLYEQYF.

J is TRBJ2-7 and V is TRBV11-2; D is undetermined. Germline CDR1 SGHAT, CDR2 FQNNGV. The CDR3 extends over 14 amino acids. V was shortened by 1 base and J by 0 bases, with 7 bases between the two germline ends. The DNA of the CDR3 is TGTGCCAGCAGCTTAGGGCCGATCTCCTACGAGCAGTACTTC. This encodes CASSLGPISYEQYF. Combining the CDR3 with reference TRBV11-2 and TRBJ2-7 gives the whole variable domain EAGVAQSPRYKIIEKRQSVAFWCNPISGHATLYWYQQILGQGPKLLIQFQNNGVVDDSQLPKDRFSAERLKGVDSTLKIQPAKLEDSAVYLCASSLGPISYEQYFGPGTRLTVT.

The J gene is TRBJ2-1, the V gene TRBV4-3; 7 nucleotides match TRBD1. This CDR3 has 14 amino acids. In germline, CDR1 is LGHNA, CDR2 YSLEER. The ends lost 3 bases at V and 5 bases at J; junction bases unmatched: 4. The CDR3, as DNA: TGCGCCAGCAGCCAGGAACAGGGGAACAATGAGCAGTTCTTC. Its protein is CASSQEQGNNEQFF.

The rearrangement joins TRBV5-1 to TRBJ2-3; 9 bases fit TRBD2. The CDR3 loop spans 14 amino acids. Germline trimming cut 5 bases from V and 1 base from J; bases unmatched to any gene: 2. Germline V gene data show CDR1 as SGHRS and CDR2 as YFSETQ. In nucleotides, the CDR3 is TGCGCCAGCAGTTCTAGCGGGGGCACAGATACGCAGTATTTT. Protein product: CASSSSGGTDTQYF.

This chain connects TRBV5-1 to TRBJ2-7, with D possibly matching TRBD1 (6 bases). The germline gives CDR1 SGHRS, CDR2 YFSETQ. The V gene lost 3 bases and the J gene lost 3 bases, with 13 bases spanning the gap. CDR3 length: 14 residues. The CDR3 nucleotides are TGCGCCAGCAGCTCGTCGCTACAGGGCTACGAGCAGTACTTC. Protein product: CASSSSLQGYEQYF.

The genes are TRBV9 and TRBJ2-1, with 9 bases matching TRBD1. Trimming at V came to 4 bases and at J to 8 bases, leaving 13 bases not matched to a gene. CDR1 SGDLS and CDR2 YYNGEE come from the germline V gene. This CDR3 is 16 amino acids long. Written as DNA, the CDR3 is TGTGCCAGCAGCAACCCGGGAACAGGGGGCTGGGATGAGCAGTTCTTC. It codes for CASSNPGTGGWDEQFF.

CDR3 amino acids: CASSEALLGTGFSGNTIYF. The CDR3 DNA sequence: TGTGCCAGCAGTGAAGCACTCCTCGGGACAGGATTCTCTGGAAACACCATATATTTT. This chain connects TRBV6-1 to TRBJ1-3; TRBD1 matches at 8 bases. Germline lookup yields CDR1 MNHNS and CDR2 SASEGT. J was trimmed by 0 bases and V by 0 bases; bases with no gene match: 10. The CDR3 contains 19 residues.

The gene calls are TRBV7-9 and TRBJ1-2; 7 positions agree with TRBD1. Looked up from germline, CDR1 is SEHNR and CDR2 is FQNEAQ (reference sequence). J lost 8 bases, V lost 4 bases, and 10 bases had no gene match. The CDR3 runs to 14 residues. DNA of the CDR3: TGTGCCAGCAGCTCCAACCGACAGGGAGAAGGCTACACCTTC. It yields the protein CASSSNRQGEGYTF.

The V gene is TRBV7-3, the J gene TRBJ1-1; TRBD1 aligns across 12 bases. Germline V gene sequence: CDR1 SGHTA, CDR2 FQGTGA. This CDR3 has 16 amino acids. V shed 6 bases and J 5 bases; nucleotides not matched to a gene: 10. The CDR3 bases are TGTGCCAGCAGGTCTCCGGGACAGGGGGCTGGGACTGAAGCTTTCTTT. This sequence encodes CASRSPGQGAGTEAFF.

This clone was seen more than once but under ten times. The V call is TRBV5-4, the J call TRBJ2-2, with TRBD1 matching over 9 bases. From germline, CDR1 is SGHNT and CDR2 YYREEE (reference sequence). V dropped 4 bases and J dropped 6; count of bases not matched to a gene: 7. The CDR3 runs 15 residues. CDR3 residues: CASSQDTGGAGELFF. Written as DNA, the CDR3 is TGTGCCAGCAGCCAAGATACAGGGGGCGCCGGGGAGCTGTTTTTT.

The CDR3 DNA follows: TGTGCCATCAGTGAGAGACAGGGGGTCTCGGGCAATCAGCCCCAGCATTTT. Translated, it gives CAISERQGVSGNQPQHF. This chain joins TRBV10-3 and TRBJ1-5; 9 bases agree with TRBD1. J gave up 2 bases and V 2 bases, and 7 bases lay outside the gene matches. This CDR3 contains 17 residues. Germline V gives CDR1 ENHRY, CDR2 SYGVKD.

Only a few counts were recorded for this clone. The chain couples TRBV4-3 to TRBJ1-1; no firm D call. V was clipped by 0 bases and J by 0 bases, with 8 bases between them. The V gene's germline CDR1 is LGHNA and CDR2 YSLEER. This CDR3 contains 15 residues. For the CDR3, the DNA is TGCGCCAGCAGCCAAGATGCGGGTGTGAACACTGAAGCTTTCTTT. This encodes CASSQDAGVNTEAFF.

This clone was counted between two and nine times. The rearrangement joins TRBV11-1 to TRBJ2-7; tentative D call: TRBD1 (6 bases). CDR3 length: 15 amino acids. V was pared by 5 bases and J by 1 base, with 15 bases between. The germline V gene has CDR1 SGHAT and CDR2 FQDESV (reference sequence). The CDR3 is CASSIRTASSYEQYF. The CDR3 nucleotides are TGTGCCAGCAGCATCAGGACAGCCTCGTCCTACGAGCAGTACTTC. The whole variable domain, remainder taken from reference TRBV11-1 and TRBJ2-7, is EAEVAQSPRYKITEKSQAVAFWCDPISGHATLYWYRQILGQGPELLVQFQDESVVDDSQLPKDRFSAERLKGVDSTLKIQPAELGDSAMYLCASSIRTASSYEQYFGPGTRLTVT.

As regards this clone: At one of its ends the junction is not consistent with the germline gene, which may arise from a read error. The chain couples TRBV7-7 to TRBJ2-5, with 9 bases lining up with TRBD1. CDR3 length: 15 amino acids. Germline V gives CDR1 SSHAT, CDR2 FNYEAQ (reference sequence). The CDR3 coding sequence is TGTGCTAGCACCTACGGGACAGGGACTTTAGAGACCCAGTACTTC. This sequence encodes CASTYGTGTLETQYF.